The 24 T cell receptor beta chains presented below share a single source sample, sequenced in a study of human T cells and chemical hapten exposure. This sample's time point: pre-sensitization, week 0. Treatment: therapeutic diphenylcyclopropenone sensitization with weekly scalp DPC. Using its own MiXCR run on the RACE reads, TCRdb lists one record per CDR3 protein. The sample yields approximately 260,000 distinct CDR3 sequences, around 9.3% seen once. The starting material was whole blood, obtained in connection with sensitization to the hapten diphenylcyclopropenone (DPC). Every receptor here comes from a woman in her thirties or forties with alopecia areata. Some clones in this sample may be carry-over from other donors' samples.

This clonotype came up a few times. CDR3 in DNA: TGTGCCAGCAGCGTAGCGGGACTAGCGGGAGTTACTAGCACAGATACGCAGTATTTT. It encodes CASSVAGLAGVTSTDTQYF. V usage is TRBV9 and J usage is TRBJ2-3; 14 positions match TRBD2. This CDR3 region has 19 residues. J lost 0 bases, V lost 0 bases, and 6 bases had no gene match. The germline CDR1 and CDR2 sequences are SGDLS and YYNGEE.

This clonotype was picked up a small number of times. The chain joins TRBV18 to TRBJ1-5; 7 nucleotides match TRBD1. V shed 4 bases and J 2 bases; nucleotides not matched to a gene: 5. The CDR3 has 15 residues. CDR1 is KGHSH and CDR2 is LQKENI in the germline V gene. In DNA, the CDR3 is TGTGCCAGCTCACTTGGACAGGTGGGCAATCAGCCCCAGCATTTT. This codes for CASSLGQVGNQPQHF.

The chain employs TRBV10-3 and TRBJ2-3, with D possibly called TRBD1 or TRBD2 (5 bases each). The V gene lost 7 bases and the J gene lost 0 bases, with 8 bases spanning the gap. Per the germline V gene, CDR1 is ENHRY and CDR2 is SYGVKD. The CDR3 contains 13 residues. In DNA, the CDR3 is TGTGCCATCAAGGGGAGAAGCACAGATACGCAGTATTTT. The encoded protein is CAIKGRSTDTQYF.

This clonotype was observed a few times. The chain is built from TRBV7-9 and TRBJ1-2; D perhaps matches TRBD1 (6 bases). The V end lost 5 bases, the J end lost 9 bases, and 13 bases lay between the germline ends. The length of the CDR3 is 12 residues. CDR1 and CDR2 from the germline V gene are SEHNR and FQNEAQ (reference sequence). This CDR3 reads CASSPEQGSYTF. The CDR3 bases are TGTGCCAGCAGCCCAGAACAGGGAAGCTACACCTTC.

This clonotype was counted between two and nine times. The chain joins TRBV29-1 to TRBJ2-3; D not resolved. From germline, CDR1 is SQVTM and CDR2 ANQGSEA. This CDR3 comprises 11 residues. V was trimmed by 4 bases and J by 0 bases, leaving 2 bases between them. CDR3 residues: CSVASTDTQYF. CDR3 sequence (DNA): TGCAGCGTTGCTAGCACAGATACGCAGTATTTT.

This clonotype was detected only a few times. This chain joins TRBV12-3 or TRBV12-4 and TRBJ2-2, with unresolved D. The length of the CDR3 is 15 residues. V was cut by 5 bases and J by 5 bases, with 15 bases left in between. The CDR3 DNA sequence: TGTGCCAGCAGTGTCTCCTGGACGGATACCGGGGAGCTGTTTTTT. As protein: CASSVSWTDTGELFF.

This clonotype has just a few counts. The CDR3 here is CSARDRLAAYEQYF. The CDR3 nucleotides are TGCAGTGCTAGAGATCGACTAGCGGCGTACGAGCAGTACTTC. The V gene is TRBV20-1, the J gene TRBJ2-7; TRBD2 matches at 9 bases. Germline assignment: CDR1 DFQATT and CDR2 SNEGSKA (reference sequence). The CDR3 sequence is 14 residues long. Trimming cost V 0 bases and J 4 bases; bases outside gene matches: 4.

This clonotype was observed a handful of times. The chain employs TRBV6-5 and TRBJ2-3; the match to TRBD2 covers 15 bases. The CDR3 is made up of 17 amino acids. The V segment lost 6 bases and the J segment 4 bases; nucleotides outside the gene matches: 8. Germline V gene data show CDR1 as MNHEY and CDR2 as SVGAGI. This CDR3 reads CASSSTGLAGGADTQYF. CDR3 DNA sequence: TGTGCCAGCAGCTCCACGGGACTAGCGGGAGGAGCAGATACGCAGTATTTT.

J is TRBJ2-7 and V is TRBV5-1; 10 bases match TRBD2. The V gene end was trimmed by 2 bases and the J gene end by 4 bases; junction bases not matched to a gene: 6. Germline V gene lookup returns CDR1 SGHRS and CDR2 YFSETQ. The CDR3 totals 15 residues. CDR3 residues: CASSFQAGGHYEQYF. DNA of the CDR3: TGCGCCAGCAGCTTTCAAGCGGGAGGGCATTACGAGCAGTACTTC.

This clonotype has just a few counts. The chain links TRBV6-6 to TRBJ2-7; D remains ambiguous. The CDR3 has 18 amino acids. Germline assignment: CDR1 MNHNY and CDR2 SVGAGI (reference sequence). Trimming left V 2 bases short and J 2 bases short, with 22 bases between. The CDR3 sequence is CASSYAPPRRALTYEQYF. CDR3 DNA: TGTGCCAGCAGTTACGCGCCCCCCCGTCGAGCTCTTACCTACGAGCAGTACTTC.

This clonotype was observed a few times. V gene TRBV3-1 combines with J gene TRBJ2-3, with 7 positions matching TRBD2. The CDR3 runs to 14 residues. Germline V gene sequence: CDR1 LGHDT, CDR2 YNNKEL (reference sequence). The ends lost 4 bases at V and 4 bases at J; junction bases unmatched: 5. CDR3 in amino acids: CASSPRLAPDTQYF. The CDR3 DNA is TGTGCCAGCAGCCCGAGACTAGCACCAGATACGCAGTATTTT.

In this sample, this clonotype turned up many times. This sequence joins TRBV7-8 and TRBJ1-1; 9 nucleotides align to TRBD1. The CDR3 has 11 amino acids. The V and J ends lost 7 bases and 11 bases, in that order; junction bases with no gene match: 5. CDR1 is SGHVS and CDR2 is FQNEAQ in the germline V gene. CDR3 nucleotide sequence: TGTGCCAGCACCCGGACAGGGGAGGCTTTCTTT. Translation: CASTRTGEAFF.

The rearrangement joins TRBV2 to TRBJ2-2; D is perhaps TRBD1 or TRBD2 (6 bases each). Trimming cost V 7 bases and J 5 bases, with 14 bases left between them. The germline gives CDR1 SNHLY, CDR2 FYNNEI. The CDR3 contains 14 residues. The CDR3 is CASKHRRGTGELFF. CDR3 bases: TGTGCCAGCAAACACCGGAGGGGGACCGGGGAGCTGTTTTTT.

J is TRBJ2-7 and V is TRBV7-2; D is ambiguous. The germline V and J ends were trimmed by 5 bases and 0 bases, with 11 bases remaining between them. CDR1 is SGHTA and CDR2 is FQGNSA in the germline V gene. The CDR3 length is 14 residues. This CDR3 reads CASSLTPNSYEQYF. The CDR3 region has the DNA TGTGCCAGCAGCCTAACACCTAACTCCTACGAGCAGTACTTC.

This clonotype has a handful of counts. The chain carries TRBV2 and TRBJ2-1; 13 bases map to TRBD2. With V trimmed by 9 bases and J by 4 bases, 9 bases remained unmatched. The CDR3 loop spans 16 amino acids. Germline CDR1 SNHLY, CDR2 FYNNEI. The CDR3 nucleotides are TGTGCCAGTGGAGGACTAGCGGGGGCCCGGTACAATGAGCAGTTCTTC. The encoded protein is CASGGLAGARYNEQFF.

The CDR3 region is CASSSATSYEQYF. The CDR3 DNA reads TGTGCCAGCAGCTCAGCTACCTCCTACGAGCAGTACTTC. The rearrangement joins TRBV7-2 to TRBJ2-7; D gene uncertain. The germline V and J ends were trimmed by 4 bases and 0 bases, with 7 bases remaining between them. The CDR3 loop spans 13 amino acids. The germline gives CDR1 SGHTA, CDR2 FQGNSA.

This clonotype has a handful of counts. The chain couples TRBV28 to TRBJ1-1; 7 nucleotides align to TRBD1. The length of the CDR3 is 14 residues. J lost 6 bases, V lost 1 base, and 5 bases had no gene match. Germline CDR1 MDHEN, CDR2 SYDVKM. CDR3 sequence reads: CASSLSDRDSEAFF. Here the CDR3 DNA reads TGTGCCAGCAGTTTATCAGACAGGGATTCTGAAGCTTTCTTT.

A remark on this clonotype: An end of the junction differs from the germline gene, which may be a read error. The V call is TRBV5-1, the J call TRBJ2-1; 13 bases agree with TRBD2. This CDR3 region has 16 residues. In germline, CDR1 is SGHRS, CDR2 YFSETQ. The CDR3 loop is CTSSSERLAGGNEQFF. For the CDR3, the DNA is TGCACCAGCAGCTCCGAACGACTAGCGGGGGGCAATGAGCAGTTCTTC.

This clonotype has only a few counts. V and J are TRBV7-9 and TRBJ2-5; no clear D gene. From germline, CDR1 is SEHNR and CDR2 FQNEAQ (reference sequence). V lost 3 bases and J 5 bases, leaving 10 bases between the germline ends. CDR3 length equals 13 residues. As DNA, the CDR3 is TGTGCCAGCAGCTTCGATACAGTTGAGACCCAGTACTTC. Amino acid sequence: CASSFDTVETQYF.

The chain employs TRBV7-2 and TRBJ2-3, with D possibly matching TRBD2 (6 bases). The germline V gene has CDR1 SGHTA and CDR2 FQGNSA. The V and J ends lost 0 bases and 7 bases respectively, with 14 bases between them. This CDR3 has 15 residues. DNA for the CDR3: TGTGCCAGCAGCTTAGCCGGGACTGGGGGTTATACGCAGTATTTT. Translated: CASSLAGTGGYTQYF.

In this sample, this clonotype turned up a few times. This chain links TRBV5-1 with TRBJ2-1; 12 bases match TRBD1. CDR1 and CDR2 (germline): SGHRS, YFSETQ. The CDR3 totals 15 residues. V dropped 6 bases and J dropped 9; count of bases not matched to a gene: 10. The CDR3 loop is CASIGTGGSLGEQFF. CDR3 bases: TGCGCCAGCATCGGGACAGGGGGCTCTTTGGGTGAGCAGTTCTTC.

This clonotype was detected once. V usage is TRBV7-2 and J usage is TRBJ2-7; 8 nucleotides line up with TRBD1. The CDR3 covers 16 residues. J gave up 6 bases and V 1 base, and 11 bases lay outside the gene matches. Germline V gives CDR1 SGHTA, CDR2 FQGNSA. The CDR3 spells CASSLVPGQALGEQYF. The CDR3 DNA sequence: TGTGCCAGCAGCTTAGTTCCGGGACAGGCCCTTGGCGAGCAGTACTTC.

This rearrangement joins TRBV19 to TRBJ2-5; D is possibly TRBD2 (6 bases). This CDR3 comprises 17 residues. CDR1 is LNHDA and CDR2 is SQIVND in the germline V gene (reference sequence). The V gene lost 6 bases and the J gene lost 5 bases, with 25 bases spanning the gap. CDR3: CASSISFGTGVFETQYF. CDR3 in DNA: TGTGCCAGTAGCATCAGTTTCGGGACGGGGGTTTTTGAGACCCAGTACTTC.

There are a few counts of this clonotype. CDR3 amino acids: CASSLDLAVASTDTQYF. The CDR3 DNA sequence: TGTGCCAGCAGCTTAGACCTAGCGGTCGCTAGCACAGATACGCAGTATTTT. V gene TRBV7-9 combines with J gene TRBJ2-3; 7 positions match TRBD2. This CDR3 comprises 17 residues. Germline loops: CDR1 SEHNR, CDR2 FQNEAQ (reference sequence). The junction had 7 bases not matched to a gene; V was cut back by 1 base and J by 0 bases.